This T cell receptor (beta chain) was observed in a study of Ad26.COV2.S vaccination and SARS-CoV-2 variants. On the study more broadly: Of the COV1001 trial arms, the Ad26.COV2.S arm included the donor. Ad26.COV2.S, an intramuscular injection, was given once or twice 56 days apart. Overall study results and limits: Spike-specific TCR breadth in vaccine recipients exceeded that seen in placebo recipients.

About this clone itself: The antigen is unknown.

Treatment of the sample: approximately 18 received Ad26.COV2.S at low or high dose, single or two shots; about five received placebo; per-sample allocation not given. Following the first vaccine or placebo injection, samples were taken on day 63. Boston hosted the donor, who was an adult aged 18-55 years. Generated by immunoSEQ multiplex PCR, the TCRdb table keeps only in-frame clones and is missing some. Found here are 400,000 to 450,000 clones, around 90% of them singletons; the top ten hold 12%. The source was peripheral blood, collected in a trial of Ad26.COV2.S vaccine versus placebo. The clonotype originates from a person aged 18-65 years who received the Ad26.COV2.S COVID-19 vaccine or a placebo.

In DNA, the CDR3 is TGTGCCAGCAGCGTAAGTGGCCTCGGCGTCCGTAGCACAGATACGCAGTATTTT. This translates into CASSVSGLGVRSTDTQYF. The chain combines TRBV9 with TRBJ2-3; D is unresolved. The CDR3 has 18 residues. Per the germline V gene, CDR1 is SGDLS and CDR2 is YYNGEE. V was shortened by 1 base and J by 0 bases, with 18 bases between the two germline ends.